Presented here are 29 T cell receptor beta chains from one specimen sequenced in a study of Graves' ophthalmopathy and Graves' hyperthyroidism. Amplification from RNA transcripts yielded the TCR beta CDR3 regions. Investigators did first-round RT-PCR with HTBI primers, then second-round multiplex PCR. TCRdb reprocessed the multiplex PCR reads via MiXCR and lists one record per CDR3 protein. Of 340,000 or so distinct CDR3 sequences listed, around a sixth are singletons. The sample consisted of peripheral blood. Receptors were obtained from an adult man with Graves' ophthalmopathy.

At least ten counts were recorded for this clonotype. V gene TRBV24-1 combines with J gene TRBJ2-5, with D possibly being TRBD1 (6 bases). The germline CDR1 and CDR2 sequences are KGHDR and SFDVKD. V dropped 3 bases and J dropped 2 bases, with 15 bases sitting between them. The CDR3 extends over 16 amino acids. The CDR3 region is CATSDRKQGYQETQYF. CDR3 nucleotides: TGTGCCACCAGTGATCGAAAACAGGGTTATCAAGAGACCCAGTACTTC.

Many counts were recorded for this clonotype. The J gene is TRBJ1-2, the V gene TRBV2; D may be TRBD1 (5 bases). V shed 7 bases and J shed 5 bases, with 17 bases lying between them. This CDR3 spans 14 amino acids. Germline CDR1 and CDR2: SNHLY and FYNNEI. The CDR3 region is CASNEGRDRYGYTF. The DNA for the CDR3 is TGTGCCAGCAATGAGGGGAGGGATAGATATGGCTACACCTTC.

This chain joins TRBV9 and TRBJ2-7; 7 bases line up with TRBD1. V dropped 3 bases and J dropped 6; count of bases not matched to a gene: 9. Germline CDR1 SGDLS, CDR2 YYNGEE. The CDR3 is made up of 14 amino acids. CDR3 amino acids: CASSEGADWAEQYF. The CDR3 DNA sequence: TGTGCCAGCAGCGAGGGGGCGGATTGGGCCGAGCAGTACTTC.

This clonotype was counted many times. The genes are TRBV20-1 and TRBJ1-6; weak D call: TRBD1 (5 bases). In germline, CDR1 is DFQATT, CDR2 SNEGSKA (reference sequence). This CDR3 is 14 amino acids long. Trimming shortened V by 7 bases and J by 5 bases, and 15 bases separated the two germline ends. The CDR3: CSVRRDANNSPLHF. The CDR3 nucleotides are TGCAGTGTCCGAAGGGACGCCAATAATTCACCCCTCCACTTT.

At least ten counts were recorded for this clonotype. The rearrangement uses TRBV9 and TRBJ2-2; 8 bases are shared with TRBD2. The germline CDR1 and CDR2 sequences are SGDLS and YYNGEE. This CDR3 spans 16 amino acids. V lost 2 bases to trimming and J lost 3 bases; unmatched junction nucleotides: 6. The CDR3 sequence: CASSVDSGEDTGELFF. The CDR3, as DNA: TGTGCCAGCAGCGTTGATAGCGGGGAGGACACCGGGGAGCTGTTTTTT.

This clonotype appeared many times. One junction end does not reproduce the germline sequence, and a read error may be involved. CDR3 DNA: TGTGCCAGCAGTTATGACGGGGTGGACACTAAAGCTTTCTTT. Amino acid sequence: CASSYDGVDTKAFF. V usage is TRBV6-2 or TRBV6-3 and J usage is TRBJ1-1; tentative D call: TRBD1 (5 bases). Germline V gene data show CDR1 as MNHEY and CDR2 as SVGEGT. The length of the CDR3 is 14 residues.

This clonotype came up many times. The rearrangement links TRBV12-3 or TRBV12-4 to TRBJ1-2, with D possibly TRBD1 on 6 matching bases. The CDR3 runs 14 residues. Trimming cost V 6 bases and J 10 bases, with 21 bases left between them. This CDR3 is CASSPGHVASLYTF. The CDR3 nucleotides read TGTGCCAGCAGCCCGGGACATGTGGCGTCTCTCTACACCTTC.

This clonotype showed up many times. In DNA, the CDR3 is TGTGCCAGCAGTTGGGACGGATATAGCAATCAGCCCCAGCATTTT. Translating it yields CASSWDGYSNQPQHF. The genes are TRBV6-2 or TRBV6-3 and TRBJ1-5; TRBD1 is a possible D gene (5 bases). The CDR3 totals 15 residues. V was pared by 4 bases and J by 0 bases, with 10 bases between. In germline, CDR1 is MNHEY, CDR2 SVGEGT.

V gene TRBV7-2 combines with J gene TRBJ1-1, with a weak D call TRBD1 (6 bases). The germline gives CDR1 SGHTA, CDR2 FQGNSA. Trimming took 2 bases from V and 9 from J, leaving 10 bases between them. The CDR3 consists of 12 residues. This chain's CDR3 is CASSLTGSQAFF. The DNA of the CDR3 is TGTGCCAGCAGCTTAACAGGGTCCCAAGCTTTCTTT.

The chain carries TRBV29-1 and TRBJ2-7; the D is unclear. The length of the CDR3 is 14 residues. Germline V gene data show CDR1 as SQVTM and CDR2 as ANQGSEA. V lost 0 bases, J lost 2 bases, and 11 bases lay in between. The DNA for the CDR3 is TGCAGCGTTGAAGAAGACGTCAGCCCCTACGAGCAGTACTTC. Its protein product is CSVEEDVSPYEQYF.

In its sample, this clonotype was seen many times. The J gene is TRBJ1-3, the V gene TRBV4-1; D may be TRBD1 (6 bases). The CDR3 length is 15 residues. CDR1 is MGHRA and CDR2 is YSYEKL in the germline V gene. V was clipped by 0 bases and J by 2 bases, with 8 bases between them. The CDR3, as DNA: TGCGCCAGCAGCCAAGAGCGGGACACTGGAAACACCATATATTTT. Translating it yields CASSQERDTGNTIYF.

This clonotype has at least ten counts. At one of its ends the junction is not consistent with the germline gene, which may arise from a read error. This chain's CDR3 is CASSFGGHSETQYF. In nucleotides, the CDR3 is TGTGCTAGCAGCTTCGGGGGCCACTCGGAGACCCAGTACTTC. The chain employs TRBV7-7 and TRBJ2-5; D could derive from TRBD1 or TRBD2 (6 bases each). CDR3 length equals 14 residues. Germline V lookup: CDR1 SSHAT, CDR2 FNYEAQ (reference sequence).

This clonotype showed up many times. The V and J genes are TRBV20-1 and TRBJ1-2; TRBD1 aligns across 10 bases. With 6 bases clipped from V and 2 bases from J, the junction kept 3 bases outside the gene matches. CDR1 DFQATT and CDR2 SNEGSKA come from the germline V gene (reference sequence). The CDR3 has 13 residues. The CDR3 loop is CSATDRGNYGYTF. The CDR3 DNA is TGCAGTGCAACGGACAGGGGGAACTATGGCTACACCTTC.

This clonotype was seen at least ten times. This chain joins TRBV28 and TRBJ2-7; tentative D call: TRBD1 (5 bases). Germline assignment: CDR1 MDHEN and CDR2 SYDVKM. This CDR3 is 12 amino acids long. V lost 5 bases, J lost 6 bases, and 11 bases lay in between. The CDR3 region is CASSPSQGEQYF. Written as DNA, the CDR3 is TGTGCCAGCAGTCCGAGCCAGGGCGAGCAGTACTTC.

Ten or more counts support this clonotype. The chain uses TRBV28 and TRBJ2-4; 15 positions match TRBD2. Per germline, CDR1 MDHEN and CDR2 SYDVKM. The CDR3 has 21 amino acids. The ends lost 2 bases at V and 8 bases at J; junction bases unmatched: 19. The CDR3 nucleotides read TGTGCCAGCAGTTTAGGGACAGGGTCCGGGACTAGCGGGGGGCCCTTGGACATTCAGTACTTC. Its protein product is CASSLGTGSGTSGGPLDIQYF.

This clonotype was seen repeatedly, ten times or more. V gene TRBV20-1 combines with J gene TRBJ1-6; D ambiguous. V was shortened by 2 bases and J by 7 bases, with 9 bases between the two germline ends. CDR3 size: 13 residues. Germline-derived CDR1 and CDR2 are DFQATT and SNEGSKA (reference sequence). The chain's CDR3 is CSARSRENSPLHF. CDR3 bases: TGCAGTGCTAGATCGCGGGAGAATTCACCCCTCCACTTT.

This chain links TRBV6-2 or TRBV6-3 with TRBJ1-2; D is possibly TRBD1 (5 bases). V lost 5 bases, J lost 7 bases, and 14 bases lay in between. Germline V CDR1 and CDR2: MNHEY, SVGEGT. This CDR3 has 13 amino acids. The CDR3 protein is CASSPQGRAGYTF. In DNA, the CDR3 is TGTGCCAGCAGTCCGCAGGGCAGAGCTGGCTACACCTTC.

Ten or more counts support this clonotype. The chain is built from TRBV11-1 and TRBJ2-5, with D possibly TRBD2 on 5 matching bases. Trimming took off 5 bases at V and 2 bases at J, with 24 bases between the two ends. Germline-derived CDR1 and CDR2 are SGHAT and FQDESV (reference sequence). There are 18 residues in the CDR3. CDR3 in DNA: TGTGCCAGCAGCCCGCGAGGGTTAGGGATATCGCCGCAAGAGACCCAGTACTTC. It encodes CASSPRGLGISPQETQYF. Full variable domain (missing parts from reference TRBV11-1 and TRBJ2-5): EAEVAQSPRYKITEKSQAVAFWCDPISGHATLYWYRQILGQGPELLVQFQDESVVDDSQLPKDRFSAERLKGVDSTLKIQPAELGDSAMYLCASSPRGLGISPQETQYFGPGTRLLVL.

In this sample, this clonotype turned up many times. CDR3 sequence reads: CSATSGQENQPQHF. DNA for the CDR3: TGCAGTGCTACAAGCGGACAGGAAAATCAGCCCCAGCATTTT. The chain recombines TRBV20-1 with TRBJ1-5; 7 bases map to TRBD1. In germline, CDR1 is DFQATT, CDR2 SNEGSKA (reference sequence). This CDR3 comprises 14 residues. J gave up 4 bases and V 4 bases, and 7 bases lay outside the gene matches.

This clonotype was picked up many times. The chain recombines TRBV6-1 with TRBJ1-1, with 9 bases identical to TRBD1. With 7 bases clipped from V and 4 bases from J, the junction kept 7 bases outside the gene matches. The germline CDR1 and CDR2 sequences are MNHNS and SASEGT. The CDR3 covers 14 residues. In DNA, the CDR3 is TGTGCCAGCACCCAGCGGGGACAGGGCACTGAAGCTTTCTTT. It translates to CASTQRGQGTEAFF.

This clonotype was counted many times. The gene calls are TRBV5-1 and TRBJ1-1, with D hard to call. Trimming shortened V by 0 bases and J by 4 bases, and 10 bases separated the two germline ends. This CDR3 spans 14 amino acids. Germline loops: CDR1 SGHRS, CDR2 YFSETQ. The CDR3 DNA is TGCGCCAGCAGCTTGGGTCCCGAGGCCACTGAAGCTTTCTTT. This gives the protein CASSLGPEATEAFF.

This clonotype was seen repeatedly, ten times or more. V gene TRBV6-1 combines with J gene TRBJ1-2; 7 bases match TRBD1. Germline V CDR1 and CDR2: MNHNS, SASEGT. The CDR3 is made up of 15 amino acids. The V segment lost 0 bases and the J segment 2 bases; nucleotides outside the gene matches: 3. The CDR3 DNA follows: TGTGCCAGCAGTGAAGCAGGGACAGCGAACTATGGCTACACCTTC. This sequence encodes CASSEAGTANYGYTF.

At least ten counts were recorded for this clonotype. The J gene is TRBJ1-6, the V gene TRBV27; possibly TRBD1 for D (5 bases). V was clipped by 6 bases and J by 13 bases, with 16 bases between them. The CDR3 totals 13 residues. Looked up from germline, CDR1 is MNHEY and CDR2 is SMNVEV (reference sequence). This CDR3 reads CASSTGTREPLHF. The CDR3 nucleotides are TGTGCCAGCAGCACCGGGACCCGTGAGCCCCTCCACTTT.

This clonotype showed up many times. The rearrangement uses TRBV19 and TRBJ2-2, with TRBD1 identical over 9 bases. V was clipped by 7 bases and J by 4 bases; unmatched bases: 7. CDR3 length: 15 amino acids. The V gene's germline CDR1 is LNHDA and CDR2 SQIVND (reference sequence). The CDR3, as DNA: TGTGCCAGTACCGCACAGGGGGCGGCCACCGGGGAGCTGTTTTTT. Translation: CASTAQGAATGELFF.

This clonotype was seen many times. V gene TRBV5-1 combines with J gene TRBJ2-2, with 8 positions matching TRBD1. Trimming took 4 bases from V and 4 from J; bases not matched to a gene: 6. CDR3 length: 15 residues. From germline, CDR1 is SGHRS and CDR2 YFSETQ. CDR3 coding DNA: TGCGCCAGCAGCCCGGACAGGGATAGCACCGGGGAGCTGTTTTTT. It encodes CASSPDRDSTGELFF.

This clonotype was seen repeatedly, ten times or more. The rearrangement links TRBV11-1 to TRBJ2-7, with 9 bases identical to TRBD1. CDR1 and CDR2 from the germline V gene are SGHAT and FQDESV (reference sequence). The CDR3 sequence is 16 residues long. The junction had 7 bases not matched to a gene; V was cut back by 4 bases and J by 0 bases. This CDR3 is CASSSRQGVPSYEQYF. CDR3 DNA: TGTGCCAGCAGCTCCAGACAGGGGGTTCCCTCCTACGAGCAGTACTTC.

The rearrangement joins TRBV14 to TRBJ2-7; D perhaps matches TRBD1 (5 bases). The ends were cut back, 0 bases at V and 5 bases at J, with 14 bases in the middle. Germline lookup yields CDR1 SGHDN and CDR2 FVKESK. This CDR3 region has 15 residues. The CDR3 spells CASSQDFGAPDEQYF. DNA of the CDR3: TGTGCCAGCAGCCAAGACTTTGGGGCCCCGGACGAGCAGTACTTC.

This clonotype was recorded many times. V and J are TRBV5-1 and TRBJ1-1, with a weak D call TRBD1 (6 bases). Trimming pared 3 bases from V and 1 base from J, leaving 13 bases between. The CDR3 sequence is 15 residues long. The V gene's germline CDR1 is SGHRS and CDR2 YFSETQ. This chain's CDR3 is CASSSDGQPNTEAFF. Here the CDR3 DNA reads TGCGCCAGCAGCTCTGACGGACAGCCGAACACTGAAGCTTTCTTT.

This clonotype was detected ten times or more. This rearrangement joins TRBV10-3 to TRBJ2-2; D not resolved. Trimming removed 10 bases at V and 3 bases at J, with 15 bases between. The CDR3 has 14 residues. Germline CDR1 ENHRY, CDR2 SYGVKD. Here the CDR3 reads CATNPRLDTGELFF. The CDR3 nucleotides are TGTGCCACGAACCCTCGACTGGACACCGGGGAGCTGTTTTTT.